This T cell receptor beta chain was retrieved from a study of cytomegalovirus exposure and HLA in healthy donors. Study-level findings and limits: In a later analysis, at a false discovery rate of 0.05, roughly 16,000 TCR beta sequences matched HLA alleles. Analysis was carried out at a later point, and it linked a missense DCLRE1C variant to TCR beta V- and J-gene trimming.

Both 60 Vbeta primers and 13 Jbeta primers went into the PCR. Method: immunoSEQ multiplex PCR; TCRdb's copy keeps in-frame clones and lacks some. The repertoire has 150,000 to 200,000 clones, over 70% of them found once; the top ten carry roughly 0.5%. The CDR3 has 14 residues. V lost 3 bases, J lost 2 bases, and 2 bases stayed unmatched. Germline CDR1 reads GTSNPN; CDR2 reads SVGIG (reference sequence). This clone was counted a single time. What it recognizes is unknown. The clonotype originates from a woman between 50 and 59 years old in good health and CMV-seronegative. Sequencing was carried out using PBMCs. The chain joins TRBV30 to TRBJ1-3; 9 bases are shared with TRBD1. The CDR3 DNA is TGTGCCTGGAGCCGGGACAGGGCTGGAAACACCATATATTTT. This sequence encodes CAWSRDRAGNTIYF.